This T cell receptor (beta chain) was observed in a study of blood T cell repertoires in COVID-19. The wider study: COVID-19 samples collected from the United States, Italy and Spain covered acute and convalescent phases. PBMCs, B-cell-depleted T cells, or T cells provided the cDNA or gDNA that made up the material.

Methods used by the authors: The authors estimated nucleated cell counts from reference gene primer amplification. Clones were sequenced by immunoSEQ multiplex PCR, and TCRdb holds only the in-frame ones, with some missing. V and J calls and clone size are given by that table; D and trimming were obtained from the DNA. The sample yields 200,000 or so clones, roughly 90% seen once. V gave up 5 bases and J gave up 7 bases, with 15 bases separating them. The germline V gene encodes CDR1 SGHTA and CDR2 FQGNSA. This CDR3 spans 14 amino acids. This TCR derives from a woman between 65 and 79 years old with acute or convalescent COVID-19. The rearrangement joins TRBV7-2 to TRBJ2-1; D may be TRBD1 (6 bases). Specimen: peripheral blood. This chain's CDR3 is CASSPGAGRNEQFF. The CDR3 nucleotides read TGTGCCAGCAGCCCAGGGGCGGGCCGGAATGAGCAGTTCTTC. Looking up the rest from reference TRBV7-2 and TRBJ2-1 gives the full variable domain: GAGVSQSPSNKVTEKGKDVELRCDPISGHTALYWYRQSLGQGLEFLIYFQGNSAPDKSGLPSDRFSAERTGGSVSTLTIQRTQQEDSAVYLCASSPGAGRNEQFFGPGTRLTVL.